This T cell receptor (beta chain) was obtained from a study of T-cell memory formation after mild COVID-19. TCRdb processed the 5' RACE reads anew with MiXCR; each CDR3 protein has one entry. The sample has some 150,000 distinct CDR3 sequences; 19% are singletons. Germline V gives CDR1 SGHRS, CDR2 YFSETQ. With V trimmed by 3 bases and J by 2 bases, 13 bases remained unmatched. The CDR3 runs 19 residues. This chain links TRBV5-1 with TRBJ2-6; 8 bases line up with TRBD1. The sample taken for sequencing was PBMCs or a T cell subset sorted from them (not recorded which). The sequence derives from an adult woman who had mild COVID-19 (a few samples of this study predate the infection). Cell type and time point are not known. The CDR3 region is CASSSPRTGRSPGANVLTF. CDR3 nucleotides: TGCGCCAGCAGCTCTCCCCGGACAGGGCGAAGCCCTGGGGCCAACGTCCTGACTTTC.